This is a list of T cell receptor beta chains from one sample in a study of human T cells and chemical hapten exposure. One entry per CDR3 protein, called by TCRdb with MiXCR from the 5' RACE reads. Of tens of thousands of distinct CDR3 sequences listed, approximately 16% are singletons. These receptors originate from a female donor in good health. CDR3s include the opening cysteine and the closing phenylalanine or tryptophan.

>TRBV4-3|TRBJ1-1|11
CASSREGEAFF
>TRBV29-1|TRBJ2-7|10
CSATAPEQYF
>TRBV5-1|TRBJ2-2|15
CASSLREVRTGELFF
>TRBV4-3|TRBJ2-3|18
CASSQDAGTSGGTDTQYF
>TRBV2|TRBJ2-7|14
CASSDGTGPSEQYF
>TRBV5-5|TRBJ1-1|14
CASSFTDGNTEAFF
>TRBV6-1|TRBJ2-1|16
CASNAYGTGQYNEQFF
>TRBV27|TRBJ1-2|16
CASSSRTGQSNYGYTF
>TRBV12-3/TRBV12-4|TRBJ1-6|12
CASSLDHSPLHF
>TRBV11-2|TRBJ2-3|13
CASSLDLWDTQYF
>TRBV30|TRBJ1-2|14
CAWSVRRLVYGYTF
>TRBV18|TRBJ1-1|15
CASSPERALGTEAFF
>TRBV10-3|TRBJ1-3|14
CAISDRGGGNTIYF
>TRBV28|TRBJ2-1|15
CASSLGLAPYNEQFF